Shown below are 6 T cell receptor beta chains from a single sample sequenced in a study of T cells after yellow fever vaccination. Using its own MiXCR run on the 5' RACE reads, TCRdb lists one record per CDR3 protein. This sample has 300,000 to 450,000 distinct CDR3 sequences; roughly 8.6% occur once, and the top ten carry approximately 18%. The material sequenced was PBMCs, taken around 45 days after the first yellow fever vaccination. The receptor source for this set is a man in his late teens or twenties who received the YFV17D yellow fever vaccine.

This clonotype was found many times. V gene TRBV7-2 combines with J gene TRBJ2-1, with 9 nucleotides matching TRBD2. Looked up from germline, CDR1 is SGHTA and CDR2 is FQGNSA. This CDR3 is 14 amino acids long. Trimming at V came to 6 bases and at J to 4 bases, leaving 4 bases not matched to a gene. CDR3 residues: CASSLAGRYNEQFF. The CDR3 nucleotides are TGTGCCAGCAGTCTAGCGGGGCGTTACAATGAGCAGTTCTTC.

This clonotype was seen more than once but under ten times. The V call is TRBV15, the J call TRBJ2-7; 11 bases fit TRBD2. The V gene end was trimmed by 0 bases and the J gene end by 9 bases; junction bases not matched to a gene: 7. Germline values: CDR1 LNHNV, CDR2 YYDKDF (reference sequence). This CDR3 has 15 residues. In DNA, the CDR3 is TGTGCCACCAGCAGAGATCTTAGCGGGGGGGAGGTGCAGTACGTC. This codes for CATSRDLSGGEVQYV.

This clonotype was detected a few times. CDR3 bases: TGCGCCAGCAGCCCTCGGAGGGGGGCCGGGGAGACCCAGTACTTC. Amino acids: CASSPRRGAGETQYF. The chain is built from TRBV4-1 and TRBJ2-5; either TRBD1 or TRBD2 may fit D (6 bases each). The length of the CDR3 is 15 residues. The V gene lost 4 bases and the J gene lost 5 bases, with 17 bases spanning the gap. From germline, CDR1 is MGHRA and CDR2 YSYEKL.

This clonotype was counted a few times. The CDR3 region has the DNA TGCGCCAGCAGCCAAGTCCGCAATCCCTACGAGCAGTACTTC. Translated, it gives CASSQVRNPYEQYF. The chain links TRBV4-1 to TRBJ2-7; D is undetermined. In germline, CDR1 is MGHRA, CDR2 YSYEKL. Trimming took off 1 base at V and 2 bases at J, with 9 bases between the two ends. This CDR3 has 14 residues.

The chain carries TRBV4-3 and TRBJ2-1; 11 nucleotides line up with TRBD2. The CDR3 covers 19 residues. CDR1 LGHNA and CDR2 YSLEER come from the germline V gene. The V segment lost 4 bases and the J segment 6 bases; nucleotides outside the gene matches: 17. The CDR3 sequence is CASSPNAALTSGGLNEQFF. CDR3 nucleotides: TGCGCCAGCAGCCCAAACGCCGCCCTAACTAGCGGGGGCCTCAATGAGCAGTTCTTC.

The J gene is TRBJ2-1, the V gene TRBV7-9, with D possibly matching TRBD1 (5 bases). This CDR3 has 16 amino acids. Per the germline V gene, CDR1 is SEHNR and CDR2 is FQNEAQ (reference sequence). Deletions cut 5 bases from V and 3 bases from J, with 17 bases between. The DNA of the CDR3 is TGTGCCAGCAGCGGAGAGGTGGGGCAGGGCTACAATGAGCAGTTCTTC. This encodes CASSGEVGQGYNEQFF.